The rows below give T cell receptor beta chains drawn from one sample of a study of T cells in Graves' hyperthyroidism and ophthalmopathy. A single record per CDR3 protein comes from TCRdb applying MiXCR to the multiplex PCR reads. The sample shows around 440,000 distinct CDR3 sequences, approximately 14% of them seen only once. The sample was blood. These receptors originate from a woman between 18 and 29 years old with Graves' hyperthyroidism. Each CDR3 is given with its conserved first and last residue. A D gene is named only where the DNA matches it firmly. Size values are once, few and many counts, or a class for expanded clones, and some rows have none.

j_call	d_call	v_call	clone_size	cdr3_nt	cdr3_aa
TRBJ1-1	TRBD1	TRBV6-5	many	TGTGCCAGCAGTTACCAACCGAGGGGGCAGAACACTGAAGCTTTCTTT	CASSYQPRGQNTEAFF
TRBJ2-7	NA	TRBV12-3/TRBV12-4	many	TGTGCCAGCAGTTTAGGGAGGGGACGACTCTACGAGCAGTACTTC	CASSLGRGRLYEQYF
TRBJ1-6	NA	TRBV20-1	many	TGCAGTGCTAGAGTCGGCCAGGGGAATTCACCCCTCCACTTT	CSARVGQGNSPLHF
TRBJ2-5	TRBD2	TRBV9	many	TGTGCCAGCAGCGGGACTAGCGGGAGTTGGGGAGAGACCCAGTACTTC	CASSGTSGSWGETQYF
TRBJ2-7	NA	TRBV27	many	TGTGCCAGCAGTTTAAACAGACTCTACGAGCAGTACTTC	CASSLNRLYEQYF
TRBJ2-2	NA	TRBV6-1	many	TGTGCCAGCAATGGGGGCGCGATTAGTGGGGAGCTGTTTTTT	CASNGGAISGELFF
TRBJ2-7	TRBD2	TRBV13	many	TGTGCCAGCAGCTTAGGGGCGGGAGAGGTCCGCGAGCAGTACTTC	CASSLGAGEVREQYF
TRBJ2-7	TRBD1	TRBV7-9	many	TGTGCCAGCAGCTTAGCGACAGGGATGTACGAGCAGTACTTC	CASSLATGMYEQYF
TRBJ2-5	NA	TRBV30	few	TGTGCCTGGAGTGTACGGGCGGTCACAGGGCAGGGGGAGACCCAGTACTTC	CAWSVRAVTGQGETQYF
TRBJ2-3	TRBD1	TRBV6-2/TRBV6-3	NA	TGTGCCAGCAGTTCTTCCGGGACAGGGGGCTTCACAGATACGCAGTATTTT	CASSSSGTGGFTDTQYF
TRBJ2-5	TRBD1	TRBV12-3/TRBV12-4	NA	TGTGCCAGCAGTTTACCCCGGACAGGGGGCGAAGATAGTGGAGAGACCCAGTACTTC	CASSLPRTGGEDSGETQYF
TRBJ2-7	TRBD1	TRBV3-1	many	TGTGCCAGCACCACAAGGACAGGGGACAAGCAGTACTTC	CASTTRTGDKQYF
TRBJ2-5	NA	TRBV2	many	TGTGCCAGCAAGAGGGTGGCCCAGGAGACCCAGTACTTC	CASKRVAQETQYF
TRBJ2-2	NA	TRBV12-3/TRBV12-4	NA	TGTGCCAGCAGCGAGAGAGACGGGGAGCTGTTTTTT	CASSERDGELFF
TRBJ2-1	TRBD2	TRBV20-1	many	TGCAGTGCTAGAGATCCGGCTAGCGGGGAAAACAATGAGCAGTTCTTC	CSARDPASGENNEQFF
TRBJ1-1	NA	TRBV12-5	many	TGTGCTAGTGGCCCCCGGTTGAACACTGAAGCTTTCTTT	CASGPRLNTEAFF
TRBJ1-5	TRBD1	TRBV9	few	TGTGCCAGCAGCGTTCTTTCTGGGACAGGGTCCCAGCATTTT	CASSVLSGTGSQHF
TRBJ2-3	TRBD2	TRBV7-9	many	TGTGCCAGCAGCCCTCGGTCGGGACTAGCGAGTGGTACGCAGTATTTT	CASSPRSGLASGTQYF
TRBJ1-2	TRBD1	TRBV10-3	many	TGTGCCATCAGTGAGTCAGGGACAGGGTTCGGCTACACCTTC	CAISESGTGFGYTF
TRBJ2-7	NA	TRBV5-1	many	TGCGCCAGCAGCTTGGCCAGAAAGGTCGACGAGCAGTACTTC	CASSLARKVDEQYF